Here is one T cell receptor (beta chain) with its context. Its specificity is not known. The sample is drawn from a study of vaccination and CD4 T cells after COVID-19. Researchers used the Oncomine TCR Beta short-read assay to sequence DNA from cultured CD4+ T cells. Each CDR3 protein is one row after TCRdb ran MiXCR on the PCR reads. The repertoire holds approximately 13,000 distinct CDR3 sequences, with roughly half as singletons. This CDR3 has 14 amino acids. Trimming cost V 6 bases and J 1 base, with 12 bases left between them. The germline V gene has CDR1 MDHEN and CDR2 SYDVKM. Noted treatment: roughly ten-day PBMC culture with coronavirus spike peptide pools or control peptides (ViraFEST assay).

The chain links TRBV28 to TRBJ1-1; maybe TRBD1 (5 bases). Sequencing was done on a sample of CD4+ T cells from blood, cultured in vitro. This receptor was identified in a human donor who had recovered from COVID-19. The CDR3 nucleotides are TGTGCCAGCAGCCTATGGACACCGAACACTGAAGCTTTCTTT. This translates into CASSLWTPNTEAFF.